These T cell receptor beta chains were read from a single sample in a study of CD8 T cells in ankylosing spondylitis. Each CDR3 protein gets one entry after TCRdb re-called the 5' RACE reads with MiXCR. The table includes about 130,000 distinct CDR3 sequences, roughly a tenth detected once. Sequences were obtained from blood, either unsorted or a sorted T cell fraction (not recorded which). The receptors originated from a male donor with ankylosing spondylitis or in good health (not recorded which). The CDR3 runs from the conserved cysteine through the conserved F or W. D genes are given only for firm matches. Expanded clones are given a class, and other clones once, few, many or no size at all.

v_call	j_call	clone_size	d_call	cdr3_aa	cdr3_nt
TRBV10-3	TRBJ2-1	many	TRBD2	CAISESQSSGDGRGEQFF	TGTGCCATCAGTGAGTCTCAGAGTAGCGGGGACGGTCGTGGTGAGCAGTTCTTC
TRBV30	TRBJ2-2	.	TRBD2	CAWSVLAGGPAGELFF	TGTGCCTGGAGTGTACTAGCGGGAGGGCCGGCCGGGGAGCTGTTTTTT
TRBV4-1	TRBJ2-3	few	.	CASSQVNRGLGNTDTQYF	TGCGCCAGCAGCCAAGTTAATCGGGGACTCGGCAACACAGATACGCAGTATTTT
TRBV4-3	TRBJ2-2	.	.	CASSQDPMASNTGELFF	TGCGCCAGCAGCCAAGATCCTATGGCTTCGAACACCGGGGAGCTGTTTTTT
TRBV20-1	TRBJ1-5	.	TRBD1	CSARGGQSQNQPQHF	TGCAGTGCTAGGGGGGGACAGTCCCAAAATCAGCCCCAGCATTTT
TRBV3-1	TRBJ2-2	many	.	CASSQDGELFF	TGTGCCAGCAGCCAAGACGGGGAGCTGTTTTTT
TRBV7-2	TRBJ2-5	.	TRBD2	CASSLGTSGRETQYF	TGTGCCAGCAGCTTAGGGACTAGCGGGAGAGAGACCCAGTACTTC
TRBV28	TRBJ1-6	.	.	CASSLYPDSSNSPLHF	TGTGCCAGCAGTTTATACCCGGACAGCTCTAATTCACCCCTCCACTTT
TRBV14	TRBJ2-5	few	TRBD1	CASSQKTGGVETQYF	TGTGCCAGCAGCCAGAAGACAGGGGGCGTCGAGACCCAGTACTTC
TRBV7-2	TRBJ2-7	few	TRBD1	CASSPRGTGGPYEQYF	TGTGCCAGCAGCCCCAGAGGGACAGGGGGCCCCTACGAGCAGTACTTC
TRBV28	TRBJ2-1	many	.	CASSTFSNDRGGRFTNEQFF	TGTGCCAGCAGCACCTTTTCAAATGACAGGGGAGGGAGGTTTACAAATGAGCAGTTCTTC
TRBV7-9	TRBJ1-1	many	.	CASSVTYGRTEAFF	TGTGCCAGCAGCGTGACTTATGGGAGGACTGAAGCTTTCTTT
TRBV12-3/TRBV12-4	TRBJ1-6	many	.	CASSLSGYNSPLHF	TGTGCCAGCAGTTTATCGGGGTATAATTCACCCCTCCACTTT